This T cell receptor (beta chain) was obtained from a study of monozygotic twins with inflammatory bowel disease. Findings and caveats of the study: On the inverse Simpson index, IBD patients scored lower for TCRbeta diversity than healthy co-twins.

Comment on this clonotype: The target antigen is unknown.

Amplification used two nested PCRs: about 17 cycles, then 9 cycles, on TCRalpha/TCRbeta cDNA. TCRdb re-analyzed the 5' RACE reads; it lists each CDR3 protein once, without DNA. The sample's table shows 150,000 to 200,000 distinct CDR3 sequences. Per germline, CDR1 SGHDT and CDR2 YYEEEE. This CDR3 is 15 amino acids long. Total RNA from whole blood was isolated with no T cell sorting. The sample comprised blood. This sequence was found in a human donor with ulcerative colitis or Crohn's disease, or a healthy co-twin of an affected twin (not recorded which). J is TRBJ2-5 and V is TRBV5-6; TCRdb calls TRBD2, which cannot be checked without DNA. CDR3 sequence: CASSPSLAGKRTQYF. Drawing the rest from reference TRBV5-6 and TRBJ2-5, the complete variable domain is DAGVTQSPTHLIKTRGQQVTLRCSPKSGHDTVSWYQQALGQGPQFIFQYYEEEERQRGNFPDRFSGHQFPNYSSELNVNALLLGDSALYLCASSPSLAGKRTQYFGPGTRLLVL.